This TCR beta chain was captured in a study of human T cells and chemical hapten exposure. As originally analysed: Sample TCR totals centred on a median of around 93,000, ranging about 20,000 to 700,000. Via MiXCR, TCRdb re-called the RACE reads, giving one row per CDR3 protein. TCRdb, not the authors, supplied the V and J calls. The sample holds about 290,000 distinct CDR3 sequences, around 7.3% seen once. The sample's time point: pre-sensitization, week 0. Treatment noted: therapeutic diphenylcyclopropenone sensitization with weekly scalp DPC. A note on this clonotype: Its antigen is not identified.

CDR3 length: 13 amino acids. CDR1 SEHNR and CDR2 FQNEAQ come from the germline V gene (reference sequence). V lost 5 bases and J 7 bases, leaving 14 bases between the germline ends. Points from the study as a whole: TCRs exceeding 1 in 1000 frequency stayed unchanged with DPC sensitization. Positively correlated with patch test score were the counts of PT1 expanded TCRs. Significantly more large CDR3 similarity clusters arose among expanded TCRs than among controls.

The sequence derives from a man aged 18 to 35 with alopecia areata. Some clones in this sample may be carry-over from other donors' samples. Sequencing used whole blood, obtained in connection with sensitization to the hapten diphenylcyclopropenone (DPC). The V call is TRBV7-9, the J call TRBJ1-2; D may be TRBD1 (6 bases). CDR3 amino acids: CASSPRTASGYTF. In DNA form, the CDR3 reads TGTGCCAGCAGCCCCCGGACAGCTAGTGGCTACACCTTC. The full variable domain, completed using reference TRBV7-9 and TRBJ1-2, is DTGVSQNPRHKITKRGQNVTFRCDPISEHNRLYWYRQTLGQGPEFLTYFQNEAQLEKSRLLSDRFSAERPKGSFSTLEIQRTEQGDSAMYLCASSPRTASGYTFGSGTRLTVV.